The 26 T cell receptor beta chains below come from one sample, sequenced in a study of T-cell reconstitution after alpha-beta-depleted transplantation in children (TCRdb year 2016). Receptors were amplified or captured by PCR. Sequencing was carried out with an Illumina HiSeq 2500. TCR libraries were prepared with molecular barcoding, using unique molecular identifiers to normalize TCRbeta repertoire quantification. TCRdb trimmed public reads at Q25 via fastp, called clones via MiXCR and kept in-frame beta chains. Each record represents a unique CDR3 protein, reported with the most common genes and DNA among its rows. In this sample the table shows roughly 590,000 distinct CDR3 sequences, approximately 15% of which occur a single time. The ten largest clones represent under 1.2% of the sample. The material was PBMCs from the stem cell graft donor, obtained from the stem cell graft. The receptor source for this set is a human donor who donated a stem cell graft to a child with acute myeloid leukemia.

In regard to this clonotype: A much larger clone lies one base from this, so it may be a read error. The chain has TRBV6-5 and TRBJ2-1; 7 bases line up with TRBD2. The length of the CDR3 is 13 residues. Germline V gene data show CDR1 as MNHEY and CDR2 as SVGAGI. V lost 4 bases to trimming and J lost 11 bases; unmatched junction nucleotides: 8. As DNA, the CDR3 is TGTGCCAGCAGTTCCGCGGAACTAGCGAAGCAGTTCTTC. It is translated as CASSSAELAKQFF.

The chain employs TRBV28 and TRBJ1-1, with a possible D match to TRBD1 (6 bases). Per the germline V gene, CDR1 is MDHEN and CDR2 is SYDVKM. This CDR3 comprises 15 residues. Trimming removed 4 bases from V and 4 bases from J, with 16 bases in between. The chain's CDR3 is CASSYLRGSGTEAFF. The CDR3 nucleotides are TGTGCCAGCAGTTACCTCAGGGGTTCAGGCACTGAAGCTTTCTTT.

V usage is TRBV5-1 and J usage is TRBJ2-5, with 9 nucleotides matching TRBD2. The CDR3 sequence is 16 residues long. CDR1 and CDR2 (germline): SGHRS, YFSETQ. Trimming took 5 bases from V and 5 from J; bases not matched to a gene: 13. In nucleotides, the CDR3 is TGCGCCAGCAGAGACCGTGAGCGGGGGGCGTCTGAGACCCAGTACTTC. It encodes CASRDRERGASETQYF. Together with reference TRBV5-1 and TRBJ2-5, the CDR3 gives the full variable domain: KAGVTQTPRYLIKTRGQQVTLSCSPISGHRSVSWYQQTPGQGLQFLFEYFSETQRNKGNFPGRFSGRQFSNSRSEMNVSTLELGDSALYLCASRDRERGASETQYFGPGTRLLVL.

This clonotype came up a few times. This chain connects TRBV7-2 to TRBJ2-5; perhaps TRBD2 as D (7 bases). This CDR3 contains 15 residues. The V gene's germline CDR1 is SGHTA and CDR2 FQGNSA. Trimming pared 1 base from V and 4 bases from J, leaving 13 bases between. CDR3 coding DNA: TGTGCCAGCAGCTTAGGGGTGGGGGGGCGAGAGACCCAGTACTTC. Translated: CASSLGVGGRETQYF.

This clonotype was seen at least ten times. The J gene is TRBJ2-7, the V gene TRBV4-3, with D possibly being TRBD1 (5 bases). There are 15 residues in the CDR3. Trimming stripped 2 bases from V and 3 bases from J, with 14 bases between. The V gene's germline CDR1 is LGHNA and CDR2 YSLEER. The CDR3, as DNA: TGCGCCAGCAGCCAATCTGTTAACCAGGGCTACGAGCAGTACTTC. Residues: CASSQSVNQGYEQYF.

There are many counts of this clonotype. The V gene is TRBV29-1, the J gene TRBJ2-3, with D perhaps assigned TRBD1 or TRBD2 (6 bases each). Germline CDR1 SQVTM, CDR2 ANQGSEA. This CDR3 contains 13 residues. V was shortened by 5 bases and J by 4 bases, with 13 bases between the two germline ends. The CDR3, as DNA: TGCAGCGTTACCGGGGGCGATGCAGATACGCAGTATTTT. It specifies CSVTGGDADTQYF.

This clonotype was found a few times. This chain links TRBV4-1 with TRBJ2-5, with D possibly matching TRBD2 (6 bases). V lost 2 bases to trimming and J lost 4 bases, with 14 bases between them. The CDR3 contains 15 residues. CDR1 is MGHRA and CDR2 is YSYEKL in the germline V gene. CDR3 sequence reads: CASSQMPGLGETQYF. CDR3 DNA sequence: TGCGCCAGCAGCCAAATGCCGGGACTTGGAGAGACCCAGTACTTC.

CDR3 sequence (DNA): TGTGCCAGCAGCTCCGAAAGACAAATTGCGGAGACCCAGTACTTC. It codes for CASSSERQIAETQYF. This chain uses TRBV7-6 with TRBJ2-5; D is unresolved. The CDR3 length is 15 residues. Looked up from germline, CDR1 is SGHVS and CDR2 is FNYEAQ. The V gene lost 4 bases and the J gene lost 5 bases, with 17 bases spanning the gap.

This clonotype was counted only a few times. The genes are TRBV6-5 and TRBJ1-3, with D unclear. The germline V and J ends were trimmed by 4 bases and 1 base, with 11 bases remaining between them. Looked up from germline, CDR1 is MNHEY and CDR2 is SVGAGI. CDR3 length: 15 amino acids. The CDR3 reads CASSSKGISGNTIYF. The CDR3 DNA reads as TGTGCCAGCAGTTCCAAGGGAATATCTGGAAACACCATATATTTT.

On this clonotype itself: One end of the junction varies from germline; a read error may be responsible. The chain employs TRBV11-3 and TRBJ2-7; no definite D call. CDR3 size: 12 residues. CDR1 and CDR2 from the germline V gene are SGHNT and YENEEA. The CDR3 DNA reads TGTGCCTGCAGCTCAGGCTCCTACGAGCAGTACTTC. Protein sequence: CACSSGSYEQYF. The full variable domain, rest sourced from reference TRBV11-3 and TRBJ2-7, is EAGVVQSPRYKIIEKKQPVAFWCNPISGHNTLYWYLQNLGQGPELLIRYENEEAVDDSQLPKDRFSAERLKGVDSTLKIQPAELGDSAVYLCACSSGSYEQYFGPGTRLTVT.

There are a few counts of this clonotype. The V and J genes are TRBV5-1 and TRBJ1-4; TRBD1 aligns across 7 bases. The CDR3 runs 15 residues. V gave up 2 bases and J gave up 4 bases; unmatched junction bases: 5. From germline, CDR1 is SGHRS and CDR2 YFSETQ. The CDR3 here is CASSLQGQGNEKLFF. As DNA, the CDR3 is TGCGCCAGCAGCTTACAGGGGCAGGGTAATGAAAAACTGTTTTTT. The full variable domain, its missing parts supplied by reference TRBV5-1 and TRBJ1-4, is KAGVTQTPRYLIKTRGQQVTLSCSPISGHRSVSWYQQTPGQGLQFLFEYFSETQRNKGNFPGRFSGRQFSNSRSEMNVSTLELGDSALYLCASSLQGQGNEKLFFGSGTQLSVL.

The J gene is TRBJ1-6, the V gene TRBV3-1; 11 bases fit TRBD1. Germline V gene data show CDR1 as LGHDT and CDR2 as YNNKEL (reference sequence). The V and J ends lost 7 bases and 7 bases, in that order; junction bases with no gene match: 6. The length of the CDR3 is 15 residues. CDR3 residues: CASTAGQGANSPLHF. The CDR3 DNA reads as TGTGCCAGCACCGCAGGACAGGGGGCCAATTCACCCCTCCACTTT.

The table lists this clonotype with a few counts. The genes are TRBV24-1 and TRBJ2-1; 9 bases are shared with TRBD1. The J segment lost 7 bases and the V segment lost 6 bases, leaving 3 bases of the junction unmatched. Germline lookup yields CDR1 KGHDR and CDR2 SFDVKD. The length of the CDR3 is 13 residues. CDR3 region: CATSPTGGNEQFF. The CDR3 coding sequence is TGTGCCACCAGTCCGACAGGGGGGAATGAGCAGTTCTTC.

This clonotype was found many times. This sequence joins TRBV20-1 and TRBJ2-3; TRBD2 matches at 8 bases. Germline assignment: CDR1 DFQATT and CDR2 SNEGSKA (reference sequence). V shed 3 bases, J shed 1 base, and the junction held 12 bases outside the gene matches. This CDR3 comprises 17 residues. CDR3 loop: CSARDSGGHKGTDTQYF. The CDR3 DNA reads as TGCAGTGCTAGGGACAGCGGGGGACACAAGGGCACAGATACGCAGTATTTT.

Many counts were recorded for this clonotype. The chain employs TRBV5-1 and TRBJ1-2, with D unresolved. Germline CDR1 SGHRS, CDR2 YFSETQ. This CDR3 comprises 12 residues. Trimming took off 2 bases at V and 10 bases at J, with 12 bases between the two ends. For the CDR3, the DNA is TGCGCCAGCAGCTTAGGAAACAGCTTCTACACCTTC. Its protein is CASSLGNSFYTF. The entire variable domain, with the rest obtained from reference TRBV5-1 and TRBJ1-2, is as follows: KAGVTQTPRYLIKTRGQQVTLSCSPISGHRSVSWYQQTPGQGLQFLFEYFSETQRNKGNFPGRFSGRQFSNSRSEMNVSTLELGDSALYLCASSLGNSFYTFGSGTRLTVV.

This clonotype was seen only a few times. The V call is TRBV7-6, the J call TRBJ2-3; D gene ambiguous. Germline CDR1 reads SGHVS; CDR2 reads FNYEAQ. The CDR3 is 16 residues long. The V gene lost 0 bases and the J gene lost 2 bases, with 12 bases spanning the gap. CDR3 DNA: TGTGCCAGCAGCTTAGCCCCCCGGAGCCCCACAGATACGCAGTATTTT. Its protein is CASSLAPRSPTDTQYF.

V and J are TRBV7-2 and TRBJ2-7, with 7 bases lining up with TRBD2. Trimming removed 1 base from V and 6 bases from J; junction bases left unmatched: 12. CDR3 size: 16 residues. The germline gives CDR1 SGHTA, CDR2 FQGNSA. The CDR3 is CASSLETPGGVSEQYF. The CDR3 coding sequence is TGTGCCAGCAGCTTAGAGACTCCGGGGGGTGTTAGCGAGCAGTACTTC. Using reference TRBV7-2 and TRBJ2-7 for the parts outside the CDR3, the full variable domain is GAGVSQSPSNKVTEKGKDVELRCDPISGHTALYWYRQSLGQGLEFLIYFQGNSAPDKSGLPSDRFSAERTGGSVSTLTIQRTQQEDSAVYLCASSLETPGGVSEQYFGPGTRLTVT.

This clonotype appeared many times. The chain has TRBV6-1 and TRBJ2-2; weak D call: TRBD2 (5 bases). The CDR3 extends over 15 amino acids. V lost 5 bases to trimming and J lost 0 bases, with 10 bases between them. Germline V gene lookup returns CDR1 MNHNS and CDR2 SASEGT. CDR3 sequence reads: CASSTGFANTGELFF. The DNA of the CDR3 is TGTGCCAGCAGTACGGGGTTCGCGAACACCGGGGAGCTGTTTTTT.

This clonotype was picked up a small number of times. CDR3: CASSDGPRQPQHF. CDR3 DNA: TGTGCCAGCAGTGACGGTCCCCGGCAGCCCCAGCATTTT. The chain joins TRBV6-2 or TRBV6-3 to TRBJ1-5, with D unresolved. The CDR3 has 13 residues. In germline, CDR1 is MNHEY, CDR2 SVGEGT. Trimming removed 5 bases from V and 7 bases from J, with 12 bases in between.

The chain joins TRBV9 to TRBJ1-1; D is uncertain. CDR1 and CDR2 from the germline V gene are SGDLS and YYNGEE. The ends were cut back, 0 bases at V and 2 bases at J, with 17 bases in the middle. CDR3 size: 17 residues. The CDR3 reads CASSVVPTARRNTEAFF. The CDR3 DNA follows: TGTGCCAGCAGCGTAGTACCCACAGCCCGTAGAAACACTGAAGCTTTCTTT.

Ten or more counts support this clonotype. The gene calls are TRBV15 and TRBJ1-3, with D possibly matching TRBD1 (5 bases). The ends were cut back, 5 bases at V and 1 base at J, with 18 bases in the middle. Germline V gene sequence: CDR1 LNHNV, CDR2 YYDKDF (reference sequence). This CDR3 contains 17 residues. In nucleotides, the CDR3 is TGTGCCACCAGCGGCAAAGGGGAGTTCTCTTCTGGAAACACCATATATTTT. This encodes CATSGKGEFSSGNTIYF.

This clonotype was detected many times. The chain couples TRBV12-3 or TRBV12-4 to TRBJ2-1; D is unclear. The CDR3 covers 12 residues. Trimming stripped 8 bases from V and 8 bases from J, with 13 bases between. In DNA form, the CDR3 reads TGTGCCAGCCAAGTCTTGGATTATGAGCAGTTCTTC. Protein: CASQVLDYEQFF.

With regard to this clonotype: A much larger clone is a single base away; this may be a read error. The chain couples TRBV24-1 to TRBJ2-1; D remains unclear. Germline CDR1 is KGHDR and CDR2 is SFDVKD. The length of the CDR3 is 14 residues. The CDR3 spells CATIDLGPLDEQFF. DNA for the CDR3: TGTGCCACCATTGATTTAGGGCCGCTGGATGAGCAGTTCTTC.

This clonotype was detected a few times. This chain links TRBV7-9 with TRBJ1-5; tentative D call: TRBD1 (5 bases). The CDR3 is 12 amino acids. The germline V gene has CDR1 SEHNR and CDR2 FQNEAQ (reference sequence). With 3 bases removed from V and 10 bases from J, the gap between germline ends came to 10 bases. For the CDR3, the DNA is TGTGCCAGCAGCTTCGGGGGTCTCCCCCAGCATTTT. Translation: CASSFGGLPQHF. The variable domain in full, completed from reference TRBV7-9 and TRBJ1-5, reads DTGVSQNPRHKITKRGQNVTFRCDPISEHNRLYWYRQTLGQGPEFLTYFQNEAQLEKSRLLSDRFSAERPKGSFSTLEIQRTEQGDSAMYLCASSFGGLPQHFGDGTRLSIL.

This clonotype was observed a few times. This sequence joins TRBV7-2 and TRBJ1-1, with D possibly matching TRBD1 (5 bases). The length of the CDR3 is 14 residues. The germline gives CDR1 SGHTA, CDR2 FQGNSA. V shed 5 bases and J shed 11 bases, with 21 bases lying between them. The CDR3 nucleotides read TGTGCCAGCAGCCCGGCCGGGGCCTCCGAATCGGCTTTCTTT. It specifies CASSPAGASESAFF.

This clonotype was observed many times. This chain connects TRBV20-1 to TRBJ2-1; D might be TRBD2 (7 bases). V was cut by 4 bases and J by 0 bases, with 16 bases left in between. This CDR3 is 16 amino acids long. Germline V gene lookup returns CDR1 DFQATT and CDR2 SNEGSKA (reference sequence). This CDR3 is CSAISFGGPSYNEQFF. In nucleotides, the CDR3 is TGCAGTGCTATCTCCTTCGGGGGGCCCTCCTACAATGAGCAGTTCTTC.